Each of the 16 T cell receptor beta chains below was sequenced from the same sample in a study of blood T cell repertoires in COVID-19. Produced via immunoSEQ multiplex PCR; TCRdb's table is partial and in-frame only. The sample gives some 110,000 clones, around 80% of which show up once; 0.83% is in the top ten. Sequencing input: peripheral blood. The source of these receptors is a woman aged 70-85 years with acute or convalescent COVID-19.

This sequence joins TRBV4-2 and TRBJ2-1, with 9 bases aligning to TRBD1. The germline V gene encodes CDR1 LGHNA and CDR2 YNFKEQ. The CDR3 covers 13 residues. The V and J ends lost 4 bases and 10 bases, in that order; junction bases with no gene match: 5. The CDR3 region has the DNA TGTGCCAGCAGCCGCGACAGGGGGGGAGAGCAGTTCTTC. This translates into CASSRDRGGEQFF.

This chain joins TRBV5-1 and TRBJ1-1; D possibly corresponds to TRBD1 (6 bases). This CDR3 is built from 15 residues. Germline CDR1 and CDR2: SGHRS and YFSETQ. The ends were cut back, 3 bases at V and 0 bases at J, with 12 bases in the middle. The CDR3 here is CASSSLDSLNTEAFF. Written as DNA, the CDR3 is TGCGCCAGCAGCTCCCTGGACAGCCTGAACACTGAAGCTTTCTTT.

The V gene is TRBV7-9, the J gene TRBJ2-1, with D uncertain. Germline CDR1 reads SEHNR; CDR2 reads FQNEAQ (reference sequence). Trimming removed 5 bases at V and 9 bases at J, with 20 bases between. The CDR3 consists of 15 residues. CDR3 nucleotides: TGTGCCAGCAGCCTGCCGGCGGTCGAGAGGAGTGAGCAGTTCTTC. This encodes CASSLPAVERSEQFF.

The chain carries TRBV5-1 and TRBJ1-5, with no clear D. There are 13 residues in the CDR3. Germline CDR1 SGHRS, CDR2 YFSETQ. Trimming removed 0 bases at V and 4 bases at J, with 5 bases between. Here the CDR3 DNA reads TGCGCCAGCAGCTTGGACAGTAATCAGCCCCAGCATTTT. It encodes CASSLDSNQPQHF.

This clone occurred once. The V call is TRBV6-6, the J call TRBJ2-3; 14 bases map to TRBD2. The V gene's germline CDR1 is MNHNY and CDR2 SVGAGI (reference sequence). CDR3 length equals 17 residues. The junction had 12 bases not matched to a gene; V was cut back by 5 bases and J by 8 bases. The CDR3 DNA reads as TGTGCCAGCAGTCACGGACTAGCGGGGGGAACGGGGGGTACGCAGTATTTT. This sequence encodes CASSHGLAGGTGGTQYF.

This chain joins TRBV19 and TRBJ1-2, with 8 bases that match TRBD1. Losses at the gene ends were 6 bases for V and 3 bases for J; bases not matched to a gene: 6. Germline CDR1 and CDR2: LNHDA and SQIVND (reference sequence). The length of the CDR3 is 14 residues. As DNA, the CDR3 is TGTGCCAGTAGCGGACAGGGATTCGACTATGGCTACACCTTC. This translates into CASSGQGFDYGYTF. Complete variable domain (other parts from reference TRBV19 and TRBJ1-2): DGGITQSPKYLFRKEGQNVTLSCEQNLNHDAMYWYRQDPGQGLRLIYYSQIVNDFQKGDIAEGYSVSREKKESFPLTVTSAQKNPTAFYLCASSGQGFDYGYTFGSGTRLTVV.

CDR3: CASSIDALAGATDTQYF. The CDR3, as DNA: TGTGCCAGTAGTATAGATGCCCTAGCGGGAGCAACAGATACGCAGTATTTT. The genes are TRBV19 and TRBJ2-3, with 10 bases identical to TRBD2. Germline CDR1 and CDR2: LNHDA and SQIVND (reference sequence). After removal of 0 bases from V and 3 bases from J, the junction contained 6 bases not matched to a gene. The CDR3 spans 17 residues.

This chain connects TRBV9 to TRBJ2-5; TRBD2 aligns across 11 bases. J gave up 4 bases and V 3 bases, and 5 bases lay outside the gene matches. This CDR3 has 15 residues. CDR1 is SGDLS and CDR2 is YYNGEE in the germline V gene. CDR3 protein: CASSGLAGIIETQYF. DNA of the CDR3: TGTGCCAGCAGCGGACTAGCGGGGATAATAGAGACCCAGTACTTC.

J is TRBJ1-2 and V is TRBV5-1; 9 bases are shared with TRBD1. The germline gives CDR1 SGHRS, CDR2 YFSETQ. The CDR3 loop spans 18 amino acids. With 5 bases clipped from V and 4 bases from J, the junction kept 18 bases outside the gene matches. CDR3 in DNA: TGCGCCAGCAGTCAGGGGCCCGGGACAGGGCAGAGGGGCTATGGCTACACCTTC. This translates into CASSQGPGTGQRGYGYTF.

This clone was picked up a small number of times. The chain is built from TRBV7-6 and TRBJ2-7; maybe TRBD1 (6 bases). CDR1 and CDR2 from the germline V gene are SGHVS and FNYEAQ. With 2 bases removed from V and 6 bases from J, the gap between germline ends came to 14 bases. This CDR3 spans 14 amino acids. CDR3 in DNA: TGTGCCAGCAGCTTACAGACAGGCAATCGCGAGCAGTACTTC. Amino acid sequence: CASSLQTGNREQYF.

In DNA form, the CDR3 reads TGCGCCAGCAGCGGGATTGACAGGGGCGAAGCTTTCTTT. This gives the protein CASSGIDRGEAFF. V usage is TRBV10-2 and J usage is TRBJ1-1; 8 nucleotides match TRBD1. Germline CDR1 WSHSY, CDR2 SAAADI. The V gene end was trimmed by 6 bases and the J gene end by 8 bases; junction bases not matched to a gene: 8. The CDR3 has 13 residues.

The rearrangement joins TRBV12-5 to TRBJ1-1; 8 bases align to TRBD1. The CDR3 has 14 amino acids. Germline V lookup: CDR1 LGHNT, CDR2 FRNRAP. V shed 1 base and J 8 bases; nucleotides not matched to a gene: 6. CDR3 residues: CASGLGTGLGEAFF. As DNA, the CDR3 is TGTGCTAGTGGTTTGGGGACAGGGCTGGGAGAAGCTTTCTTT.

The chain recombines TRBV6-2 or TRBV6-3 with TRBJ2-5; 10 positions agree with TRBD2. There are 16 residues in the CDR3. The germline CDR1 and CDR2 sequences are MNHEY and SVGEGT. Trimming removed 2 bases from V and 4 bases from J; junction bases left unmatched: 7. The DNA for the CDR3 is TGTGCCAGCAGTTACAGGCTAGCGGGGGAAAGAGAGACCCAGTACTTC. Translation: CASSYRLAGERETQYF.

The chain joins TRBV19 to TRBJ2-5; TRBD2 matches 12 bases. The CDR3 is 17 residues long. Looked up from germline, CDR1 is LNHDA and CDR2 is SQIVND (reference sequence). V shed 4 bases, J shed 2 bases, and the junction held 8 bases outside the gene matches. The CDR3 DNA follows: TGTGCCAGTAGTAGGTCCGGGACTAGCGGGTCTCAAGAGACCCAGTACTTC. It specifies CASSRSGTSGSQETQYF.

The J gene is TRBJ1-2, the V gene TRBV6-5; possible D gene TRBD1, 6 bases. V was pared by 5 bases and J by 2 bases, with 12 bases between. The CDR3 has 14 amino acids. Germline assignment: CDR1 MNHEY and CDR2 SVGAGI. In DNA, the CDR3 is TGTGCCAGCAGTAGACAGGCACTGAACTATGGCTACACCTTC. It specifies CASSRQALNYGYTF.

The V gene is TRBV11-2, the J gene TRBJ1-1; 9 bases match TRBD1. Losses at the gene ends were 3 bases for V and 11 bases for J; bases not matched to a gene: 7. The length of the CDR3 is 13 residues. The germline gives CDR1 SGHAT, CDR2 FQNNGV. CDR3 sequence reads: CASSLAGTGRAFF. The CDR3, as DNA: TGTGCCAGCAGCTTGGCAGGGACAGGGAGGGCTTTCTTT.